This is a list of T cell receptor beta chains from one sample in a study of T cells in Graves' hyperthyroidism and ophthalmopathy. TCRdb re-called the multiplex PCR reads through MiXCR, storing one row per CDR3 protein. The data hold 300,000 to 400,000 distinct CDR3 sequences, with under 15% observed a single time. Source material: blood. The receptors come from a woman aged 18 to 35 with Graves' hyperthyroidism. The CDR3 runs from the conserved cysteine through the conserved F or W. Fields, in order: clone size, J gene, D gene, V gene, CDR3 protein, CDR3 DNA. The D gene is left open where the match is weak. The listing skips clone size in some rows; elsewhere it reads once, few, many or a size class.

>many|TRBJ2-5|-|TRBV7-9
CASSPGAVTQYF
TGTGCCAGCAGCCCGGGGGCCGTCACCCAGTACTTC
>many|TRBJ1-2|-|TRBV7-3
CASSPGPGGYGYTF
TGTGCCAGCAGCCCCGGACCGGGCGGCTATGGCTACACCTTC
>-|TRBJ2-5|-|TRBV11-2
CASSTREQETQYF
TGTGCCAGCAGCACCCGGGAACAAGAGACCCAGTACTTC
>few|TRBJ2-7|-|TRBV5-1
CASSFTGPEQYF
TGCGCCAGCAGCTTCACAGGTCCCGAGCAGTACTTC
>few|TRBJ1-6|-|TRBV20-1
CSATFQDSPLHF
TGCAGTGCTACATTCCAGGATTCACCCCTCCACTTT
>many|TRBJ2-7|TRBD2|TRBV28
CASSLVPGGDEQYF
TGTGCCAGCAGTTTAGTACCGGGGGGAGACGAGCAGTACTTC
>many|TRBJ2-1|-|TRBV6-2/TRBV6-3
CASSYLFYNEQFF
TGTGCCAGCAGTTACTTATTCTACAATGAGCAGTTCTTC
>many|TRBJ1-1|-|TRBV11-2
CASSLGRDGLNTEAFF
TGTGCCAGCAGCTTAGGTCGAGACGGACTGAACACTGAAGCTTTCTTT
>few|TRBJ2-7|-|TRBV6-4
CASSEKVGGYEQYF
TGTGCCAGCAGTGAAAAGGTGGGAGGCTACGAGCAGTACTTC
>many|TRBJ2-1|-|TRBV7-3
CASSLDGGGQFF
TGTGCCAGCAGCTTAGACGGAGGTGGGCAGTTCTTC
>many|TRBJ2-1|TRBD2|TRBV20-1
CSALLAGGPHKQFF
TGCAGTGCTCTTTTAGCGGGAGGCCCTCATAAGCAGTTCTTC
>-|TRBJ2-7|TRBD1|TRBV18
CASATGTASYEQYF
TGTGCCAGCGCAACCGGGACAGCATCCTACGAGCAGTACTTC
>-|TRBJ1-2|TRBD1|TRBV4-3
CASSQDIGTVPNYGYTF
TGCGCCAGCAGCCAAGATATTGGGACAGTCCCGAACTATGGCTACACCTTC
>-|TRBJ1-1|-|TRBV7-3
CASSLDSGTEAFF
TGTGCCAGCAGCTTAGACAGCGGAACTGAAGCTTTCTTT
>-|TRBJ2-3|-|TRBV19
CASSIRAASLNPDTQYF
TGTGCCAGTAGTATAAGGGCGGCTAGCCTTAACCCAGATACGCAGTATTTT
>once|TRBJ1-2|-|TRBV28
CASSLGRESNFNYGYAF
TGTGCCAGCAGTCTAGGCAGGGAGAGCAACTTCAACTATGGCTACGCCTTC
>-|TRBJ1-5|-|TRBV19
CASSMAPWGNQPQHF
TGTGCCAGTAGTATGGCCCCGTGGGGCAATCAGCCCCAGCATTTT
>many|TRBJ2-1|-|TRBV9
CASSVDRGGSYNEQFF
TGTGCCAGCAGCGTAGACAGGGGAGGTAGCTACAATGAGCAGTTCTTC
>-|TRBJ2-1|-|TRBV13
CASSLGPVAYNEQFF
TGTGCCAGCAGCTTAGGCCCAGTGGCTTACAATGAGCAGTTCTTC
>medium-sized|TRBJ2-7|TRBD2|TRBV5-1
CASSLNVAGGSYEQYF
TGCGCCAGCAGCTTGAATGTAGCGGGAGGGTCCTACGAGCAGTACTTC
>few|TRBJ1-6|-|TRBV14
CASSQGWTRDNSPLHF
TGTGCCAGCAGCCAAGGTTGGACAAGGGATAATTCACCCCTCCACTTT
>-|TRBJ1-5|-|TRBV30
CAWTGRRSNQPQHF
TGTGCCTGGACAGGGCGACGGAGCAATCAGCCCCAGCATTTT
>many|TRBJ1-2|-|TRBV20-1
CSARDNAATRNYGYTF
TGCAGTGCTAGAGACAATGCCGCGACACGCAACTATGGCTACACCTTC
>many|TRBJ2-7|-|TRBV13
CASSREYYEQYF
TGTGCCAGCAGCCGCGAGTACTACGAGCAGTACTTC
>many|TRBJ2-1|TRBD2|TRBV9
CASSVLAGGYNEQFF
TGTGCCAGCAGCGTCTTAGCGGGAGGCTACAATGAGCAGTTCTTC
>-|TRBJ2-5|-|TRBV7-3
CASSSSTQETQYF
TGTGCCAGCAGCTCCTCGACTCAAGAGACCCAGTACTTC
>many|TRBJ2-3|TRBD2|TRBV20-1
CSASSSGGPTDTQYF
TGCAGTGCTAGTAGTAGCGGGGGCCCTACAGATACGCAGTATTTT
>many|TRBJ1-5|TRBD1|TRBV6-1
CASHRGGGYSNQPQHF
TGTGCCAGCCACAGGGGAGGGGGGTATAGCAATCAGCCCCAGCATTTT
>many|TRBJ2-7|-|TRBV6-6
CASSYSAGDPEQYF
TGTGCCAGCAGTTACTCAGCCGGGGATCCCGAGCAGTACTTC
>many|TRBJ1-1|-|TRBV7-9
CASSLAHSQNTEAFF
TGTGCCAGCAGCTTAGCGCACTCCCAGAACACTGAAGCTTTCTTT
>many|TRBJ2-1|-|TRBV7-9
CASPLPAPHSSSYNEQFF
TGTGCCAGCCCCCTCCCCGCCCCCCACTCGAGCTCCTACAATGAGCAGTTCTTC
>-|TRBJ1-4|-|TRBV5-4
CASSLEGAAEKLFF
TGTGCCAGCAGCTTGGAGGGTGCAGCGGAAAAACTGTTTTTT
>many|TRBJ1-1|TRBD1|TRBV18
CASSPQGQMNTEAFF
TGTGCCAGCTCACCGCAGGGACAGATGAACACTGAAGCTTTCTTT
>few|TRBJ2-3|-|TRBV19
CASSIEGNTQYF
TGTGCCAGTAGTATAGAGGGGAATACGCAGTATTTT
>many|TRBJ1-5|-|TRBV12-3/TRBV12-4
CASSPSLAGNQPQHF
TGTGCCAGCAGTCCCTCCCTGGCGGGCAATCAGCCCCAGCATTTT
>few|TRBJ2-3|TRBD2|TRBV20-1
CSARDPQRDSFNTQYF
TGCAGTGCTAGAGATCCCCAGCGGGATTCTTTTAATACGCAGTATTTT
>many|TRBJ2-7|-|TRBV11-1
CASSLAQFAGYEQYF
TGTGCCAGCAGTCTAGCGCAATTCGCCGGATACGAGCAGTACTTC
>-|TRBJ1-5|-|TRBV18
CASSYREGNQPQHF
TGTGCCAGCTCATACAGGGAAGGGAATCAGCCCCAGCATTTT
>many|TRBJ2-7|-|TRBV20-1
CSANGDTYEQYF
TGCAGTGCTAATGGTGATACCTACGAGCAGTACTTC
>-|TRBJ2-1|TRBD2|TRBV7-2
CASSWRAGLAGGPYNEQFF
TGTGCCAGCAGCTGGAGGGCGGGACTAGCGGGAGGGCCATACAATGAGCAGTTCTTC
>-|TRBJ1-1|-|TRBV7-9
CASSYDLEAFF
TGTGCCAGCAGCTACGACCTTGAGGCTTTCTTT
>many|TRBJ1-3|-|TRBV6-1
CASKGGYSGNTIYF
TGTGCCAGCAAGGGCGGCTACTCTGGAAACACCATATATTTT
>many|TRBJ2-1|-|TRBV12-3/TRBV12-4
CASSAFYEQFF
TGTGCCAGCAGTGCCTTCTATGAGCAGTTCTTC
>few|TRBJ1-4|-|TRBV6-1
CASRKTNEKLFF
TGTGCCAGCAGGAAGACTAATGAAAAACTGTTTTTT
>many|TRBJ2-3|-|TRBV6-1
CATGDTQYF
TGTGCCACCGGAGATACGCAGTATTTT
>-|TRBJ1-1|-|TRBV27
CASSPHGVTEAFF
TGTGCCAGCAGTCCCCATGGGGTGACTGAAGCTTTCTTT
>many|TRBJ1-5|-|TRBV7-2
CASSFQGVGQPQHF
TGTGCCAGCAGCTTCCAGGGAGTTGGACAGCCCCAGCATTTT
>many|TRBJ1-1|-|TRBV15
CATSRDRNTEAFF
TGTGCCACCAGCAGAGATAGGAACACTGAAGCTTTCTTT
>-|TRBJ1-1|TRBD1|TRBV20-1
CSAQDRGDTEAFF
TGCAGTGCTCAGGACAGGGGCGACACTGAAGCTTTCTTT
>many|TRBJ2-1|-|TRBV11-2
CASSLAWRGRISYNEQFF
TGTGCCAGCAGCTTAGCCTGGAGGGGGCGAATCTCCTACAATGAGCAGTTCTTC
>-|TRBJ2-3|-|TRBV9
CASSVSWSASTDTQYF
TGTGCCAGCAGCGTATCTTGGTCCGCTAGCACAGATACGCAGTATTTT
>many|TRBJ1-4|-|TRBV12-3/TRBV12-4
CASSARTDFYEKLFF
TGTGCCAGCAGTGCTCGGACGGATTTCTATGAAAAACTGTTTTTT
>few|TRBJ2-3|TRBD2|TRBV4-3
CASSQDFLAGHGDTQYF
TGCGCCAGCAGCCAAGATTTCCTAGCGGGACACGGAGATACGCAGTATTTT
>many|TRBJ2-1|TRBD2|TRBV3-1
CASSPQFGLAGNEQFF
TGTGCCAGCAGCCCCCAATTCGGACTAGCGGGAAATGAGCAGTTCTTC
>many|TRBJ1-6|TRBD1|TRBV27
CASSPYPTGGIWYSPLHF
TGTGCCAGCAGTCCTTACCCGACAGGGGGTATTTGGTATTCACCCCTCCACTTT